This T cell receptor (beta chain) appears in the sequencing data of a study of T cell repertoires in cytomegalovirus infection. Across the whole study: Selection of CMV epitopes for the study included recently identified HLA-C-restricted and well-studied HLA-B-restricted ones. It was the public TCR beta signatures that indicated both CMV infection and matching HLA type.

Study-wide points: Summed frequency of shared TCR beta families picked out CMV carriers who also had the relevant HLA. Predominance within the ex vivo response was attributable to HLA-C-restricted CMV-specific TCR beta clonotypes.

One entry per CDR3 protein, called by TCRdb with MiXCR from the reads. Found here are about 160,000 distinct CDR3 sequences, 20% to 25% of them singletons; the top ten hold about 25%. Comment on this clonotype: No antigen is known for it.

V lost 1 base to trimming and J lost 8 bases, with 14 bases between them. The CDR3 runs 14 residues. Germline CDR1 MGHRA, CDR2 YSYEKL. The rearrangement uses TRBV4-1 and TRBJ1-1, with D maybe TRBD1 (5 bases). This receptor was taken from a human donor in good health (CMV status not recorded). Some clones in this sample may be carry-over from other donors' samples. Sequencing was performed on CD8+ T cells from cultured PBMCs, taken from culture after CMV antigen stimulation. In DNA form, the CDR3 reads TGCGCCAGCAGCCAAGTGGATAGGGGCGGGGAAGCTTTCTTT. Translation gives CASSQVDRGGEAFF.